The 17 T cell receptor beta chains listed next were all sequenced from one sample in a study of shared clonotypes between healthy human individuals. This table comes from immunoSEQ multiplex PCR, and its TCRdb copy is limited to in-frame clones, with some not included. The data show approximately 1.4 million clones, approximately 98% seen once. Input material: naive CD4+ T cells sorted from blood. The subset is: CD45RA+ positively selected. Receptor source: a man aged 25-40 years in good health.

In this sample, this clone turned up once. The sample carries other DNA sequences with the same CDR3. The J gene is TRBJ2-1, the V gene TRBV5-1, with 10 bases that match TRBD2. Germline CDR1 is SGHRS and CDR2 is YFSETQ. The junction had 3 bases not matched to a gene; V was cut back by 4 bases and J by 5 bases. This CDR3 is 14 amino acids long. For the CDR3, the DNA is TGCGCCAGCAGCACTAGCGGGGTAGACAATGAGCAGTTCTTC. Translation: CASSTSGVDNEQFF. Full variable domain (outside the CDR3, taken from reference TRBV5-1 and TRBJ2-1): KAGVTQTPRYLIKTRGQQVTLSCSPISGHRSVSWYQQTPGQGLQFLFEYFSETQRNKGNFPGRFSGRQFSNSRSEMNVSTLELGDSALYLCASSTSGVDNEQFFGPGTRLTVL.

The chain uses TRBV12-1 and TRBJ2-2; the table's D gene call, TRBD2, was not cross checked with the DNA. TRBV12-1 has pseudogene status. This CDR3 has 17 residues. The CDR3 reads CASSWPPGERGTGELFF. The CDR3 DNA sequence: TGTGCCAGCAGCTGGCCGCCAGGGGAGCGGGGCACCGGGGAGCTGTTTTTT.

J is TRBJ2-7 and V is TRBV14; TRBD2 matches 13 bases. The CDR3 totals 16 residues. Germline V CDR1 and CDR2: SGHDN, FVKESK. V lost 3 bases and J lost 3; bases outside the gene matches: 5. CDR3 loop: CASSHGLAGADYEQYF. The CDR3 DNA reads as TGTGCCAGCAGCCACGGACTAGCGGGAGCGGACTACGAGCAGTACTTC.

The chain is built from TRBV18 and TRBJ1-2; weak D call: TRBD1 (5 bases). V was cut by 3 bases and J by 7 bases, with 9 bases left in between. The germline V gene has CDR1 KGHSH and CDR2 LQKENI. The CDR3 loop spans 12 amino acids. CDR3 residues: CASSPKQGGYTF. The CDR3 region has the DNA TGTGCCAGCTCACCGAAGCAGGGTGGCTACACCTTC.

J is TRBJ2-1 and V is TRBV29-1; tentatively, D is TRBD1 (5 bases). From germline, CDR1 is SQVTM and CDR2 ANQGSEA. Trimming took 0 bases from V and 2 from J, leaving 20 bases between them. This CDR3 region has 18 residues. CDR3 loop: CSVEDKIPGHEPYNEQFF. In nucleotides, the CDR3 is TGCAGCGTTGAAGATAAGATCCCTGGACATGAGCCCTACAATGAGCAGTTCTTC.

The J gene is TRBJ1-5, the V gene TRBV5-6; D not resolved. This CDR3 contains 13 residues. Trimming removed 1 base from V and 4 bases from J, with 6 bases in between. The germline gives CDR1 SGHDT, CDR2 YYEEEE. This CDR3 is CASSLQPNQPQHF. CDR3 in DNA: TGTGCCAGCAGCTTGCAGCCGAATCAGCCCCAGCATTTT.

This chain connects TRBV4-3 to TRBJ1-5; 9 nucleotides match TRBD1. After removal of 0 bases from V and 5 bases from J, the junction contained 5 bases not matched to a gene. The CDR3 is 16 amino acids. The germline CDR1 and CDR2 sequences are LGHNA and YSLEER. CDR3 protein: CASSQDHRGRDQPQHF. Written as DNA, the CDR3 is TGCGCCAGCAGCCAAGACCACAGGGGGCGCGATCAGCCCCAGCATTTT.

The rearrangement links TRBV7-9 to TRBJ1-1; D gene unclear. CDR1 is SEHNR and CDR2 is FQNEAQ in the germline V gene (reference sequence). Deletions cut 4 bases from V and 2 bases from J, with 8 bases between. The CDR3 contains 13 residues. The CDR3 loop reads CASSSPPNTEAFF. CDR3 bases: TGTGCCAGCAGCTCCCCCCCCAACACTGAAGCTTTCTTT.

The chain links TRBV11-2 to TRBJ2-2; 10 bases match TRBD2. V was clipped by 5 bases and J by 6 bases; unmatched bases: 6. Looked up from germline, CDR1 is SGHAT and CDR2 is FQNNGV. The CDR3 covers 15 residues. This CDR3 reads CASSVPGTSAGELFF. CDR3 bases: TGTGCCAGCAGCGTCCCCGGGACTAGCGCCGGGGAGCTGTTTTTT.

On this clone itself: Other DNA sequences from this sample encode an identical CDR3 as well. The rearrangement joins TRBV18 to TRBJ2-5; D not resolved. The germline V gene encodes CDR1 KGHSH and CDR2 LQKENI. The V gene lost 4 bases and the J gene lost 5 bases, with 11 bases spanning the gap. The CDR3 runs 13 residues. The CDR3 region is CASSQGLGETQYF. The CDR3, as DNA: TGTGCCAGCTCACAGGGATTGGGGGAGACCCAGTACTTC.

The CDR3 here is CASGHQGEAKNIQYF. CDR3 bases: TGTGCCAGCGGACATCAGGGAGAAGCCAAAAACATTCAGTACTTC. The genes are TRBV2 and TRBJ2-4; D may be TRBD1 or TRBD2 (5 bases each). CDR3 length equals 15 residues. V was trimmed by 8 bases and J by 0 bases, leaving 14 bases between them. The germline gives CDR1 SNHLY, CDR2 FYNNEI.

V gene TRBV6-6 combines with J gene TRBJ2-3; D is tentatively TRBD1 or TRBD2 (6 bases each). V was clipped by 7 bases and J by 3 bases, with 14 bases between them. CDR1 is MNHNY, CDR2 SVGAGI, per germline (reference sequence). This CDR3 comprises 14 residues. The CDR3 DNA is TGTGCCAGCAATTCCGGGGGCCCAACAGATACGCAGTATTTT. Protein: CASNSGGPTDTQYF.

The genes are TRBV5-1 and TRBJ1-1; D gene ambiguous. Trimming shortened V by 0 bases and J by 3 bases, and 15 bases separated the two germline ends. This CDR3 contains 16 residues. Germline V gives CDR1 SGHRS, CDR2 YFSETQ. CDR3 in amino acids: CASSLVGRRIDTEAFF. As DNA, the CDR3 is TGCGCCAGCAGCTTGGTAGGCAGACGAATAGACACTGAAGCTTTCTTT.

The genes are TRBV5-1 and TRBJ2-1; D ambiguous. CDR3 size: 15 residues. Germline CDR1 SGHRS, CDR2 YFSETQ. Trimming took off 1 base at V and 5 bases at J, with 13 bases between the two ends. CDR3 sequence: CASSLSLVGNNEQFF. CDR3 sequence (DNA): TGCGCCAGCAGCTTGAGCCTCGTAGGGAACAATGAGCAGTTCTTC.

V usage is TRBV28 and J usage is TRBJ2-6; maybe TRBD1 (6 bases). The CDR3 consists of 17 residues. Germline V gene sequence: CDR1 MDHEN, CDR2 SYDVKM. The V gene lost 6 bases and the J gene lost 0 bases, with 15 bases spanning the gap. In DNA, the CDR3 is TGTGCCAGCAGATCCAGCCGAGGGGGCTCTGGGGCCAACGTCCTGACTTTC. Translated: CASRSSRGGSGANVLTF.

V is TRBV19 and J is TRBJ2-7; 7 bases align to TRBD1. The V segment lost 4 bases and the J segment 0 bases; nucleotides outside the gene matches: 6. Germline CDR1 LNHDA, CDR2 SQIVND (reference sequence). The CDR3 is made up of 15 amino acids. The DNA of the CDR3 is TGTGCCAGTAGTACAAGACAGGGCTTCTCCTACGAGCAGTACTTC. Translating gives CASSTRQGFSYEQYF.

This chain connects TRBV19 to TRBJ2-7; 8 bases match TRBD1. Trimming took 5 bases from V and 2 from J; bases not matched to a gene: 5. This CDR3 is 14 amino acids long. From germline, CDR1 is LNHDA and CDR2 SQIVND (reference sequence). As DNA, the CDR3 is TGTGCCAGTAGTCGGACAGGGAGTACCTACGAGCAGTACTTC. Its translation is CASSRTGSTYEQYF.